This paragraph reports one TCR beta chain. Libraries were prepared by immunoSEQ multiplex PCR; TCRdb keeps only in-frame clonotypes and omits some of them. The sample shows 10,000 to 15,000 clones, 80% to 95% of them seen only once. Every depressed patient was matched in pairs with a non-depressed control on sex, age, current smoking status and body mass index. Roughly 30 ml of blood was drawn into EDTA tubes. CD4+ T cells were isolated from thawed PBMCs by magnetic negative selection. This entry comes from a study of untreated major depressive disorder. The receptor's source is a woman aged 25 to 45 with major depressive disorder. The specimen sequenced was CD4+ T cells from PBMCs.

The CDR3 spells CSVEIRGGSGANVLTF. CDR3 coding DNA: TGCAGCGTTGAAATTCGAGGGGGCTCTGGGGCCAACGTCCTGACTTTC. The chain links TRBV29-1 to TRBJ2-6, with D perhaps matching TRBD1 (6 bases). Germline-derived CDR1 and CDR2 are SQVTM and ANQGSEA. The CDR3 has 16 residues. V was shortened by 2 bases and J by 0 bases, with 11 bases between the two germline ends.